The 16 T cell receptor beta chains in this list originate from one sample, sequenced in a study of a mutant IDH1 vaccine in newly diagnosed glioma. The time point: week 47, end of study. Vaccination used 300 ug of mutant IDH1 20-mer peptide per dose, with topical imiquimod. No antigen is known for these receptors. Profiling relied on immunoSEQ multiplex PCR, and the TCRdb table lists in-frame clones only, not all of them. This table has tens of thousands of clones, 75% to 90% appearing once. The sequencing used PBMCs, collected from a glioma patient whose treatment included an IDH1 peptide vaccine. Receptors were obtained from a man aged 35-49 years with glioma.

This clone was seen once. CDR3 in amino acids: CASSGRSPGVGANVLTF. CDR3 DNA: TGTGCCAGCAGTGGGCGATCGCCGGGGGTGGGGGCCAACGTCCTGACTTTC. V is TRBV6-1 and J is TRBJ2-6; possible D gene TRBD2, 6 bases. Germline CDR1 MNHNS, CDR2 SASEGT. The germline V and J ends were trimmed by 4 bases and 4 bases, with 17 bases remaining between them. This CDR3 is built from 17 residues.

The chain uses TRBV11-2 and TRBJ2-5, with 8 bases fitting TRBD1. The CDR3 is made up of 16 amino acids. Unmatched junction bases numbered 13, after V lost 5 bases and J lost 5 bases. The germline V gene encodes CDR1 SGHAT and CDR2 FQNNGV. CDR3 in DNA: TGTGCCAGCAGCCCAAGAGGACAGGGCAGGTGGGAGACCCAGTACTTC. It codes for CASSPRGQGRWETQYF.

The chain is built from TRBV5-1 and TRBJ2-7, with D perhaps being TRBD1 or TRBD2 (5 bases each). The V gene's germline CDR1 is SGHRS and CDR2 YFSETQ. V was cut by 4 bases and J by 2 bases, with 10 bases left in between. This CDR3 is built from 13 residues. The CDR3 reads CASSRDRTYEQYF. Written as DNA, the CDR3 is TGCGCCAGCAGCCGGGACCGAACCTACGAGCAGTACTTC.

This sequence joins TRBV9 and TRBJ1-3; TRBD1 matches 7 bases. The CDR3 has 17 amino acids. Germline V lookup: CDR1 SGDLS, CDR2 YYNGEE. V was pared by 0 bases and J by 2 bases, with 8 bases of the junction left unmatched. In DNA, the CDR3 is TGTGCCAGCAGCGTAGACAGGGGAGGGCTTGCTGGAAACACCATATATTTT. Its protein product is CASSVDRGGLAGNTIYF.

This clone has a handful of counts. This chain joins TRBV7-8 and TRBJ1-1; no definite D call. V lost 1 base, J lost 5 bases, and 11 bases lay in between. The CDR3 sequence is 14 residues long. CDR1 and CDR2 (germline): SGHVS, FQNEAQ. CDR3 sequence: CASSLGWSKTEAFF. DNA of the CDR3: TGTGCCAGCAGCTTAGGGTGGTCGAAAACTGAAGCTTTCTTT.

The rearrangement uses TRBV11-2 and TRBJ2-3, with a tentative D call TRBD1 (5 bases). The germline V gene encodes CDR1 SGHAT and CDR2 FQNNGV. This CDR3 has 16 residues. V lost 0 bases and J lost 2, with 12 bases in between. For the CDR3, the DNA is TGTGCCAGCAGCTTAGAGGGTAGGGGTTTCACAGATACGCAGTATTTT. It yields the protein CASSLEGRGFTDTQYF.

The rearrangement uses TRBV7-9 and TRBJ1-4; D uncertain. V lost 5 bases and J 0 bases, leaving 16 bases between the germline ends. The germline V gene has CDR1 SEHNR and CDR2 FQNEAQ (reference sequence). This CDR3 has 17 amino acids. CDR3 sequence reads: CASSELSSSATNEKLFF. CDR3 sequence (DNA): TGTGCCAGCAGCGAACTCAGTAGCTCGGCAACTAATGAAAAACTGTTTTTT.

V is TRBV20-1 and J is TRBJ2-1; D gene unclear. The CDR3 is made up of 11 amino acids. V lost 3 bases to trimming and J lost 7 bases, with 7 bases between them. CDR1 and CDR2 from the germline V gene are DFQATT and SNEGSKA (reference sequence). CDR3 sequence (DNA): TGCAGTGCTAGGGTGACAAATGAGCAGTTCTTC. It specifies CSARVTNEQFF.

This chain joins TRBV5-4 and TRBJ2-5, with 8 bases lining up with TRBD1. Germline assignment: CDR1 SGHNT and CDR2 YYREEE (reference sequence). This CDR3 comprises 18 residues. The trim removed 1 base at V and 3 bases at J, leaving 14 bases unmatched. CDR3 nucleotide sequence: TGTGCCAGCAGCTTGCTTGGGCAGGGGGCGTGGGGGGAAGAGACCCAGTACTTC. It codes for CASSLLGQGAWGEETQYF.

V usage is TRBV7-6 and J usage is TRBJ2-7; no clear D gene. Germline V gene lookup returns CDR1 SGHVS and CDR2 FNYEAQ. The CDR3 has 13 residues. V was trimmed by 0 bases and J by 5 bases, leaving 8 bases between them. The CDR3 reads CASSLARGDEQYF. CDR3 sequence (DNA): TGTGCCAGCAGCTTAGCGAGAGGCGACGAGCAGTACTTC.

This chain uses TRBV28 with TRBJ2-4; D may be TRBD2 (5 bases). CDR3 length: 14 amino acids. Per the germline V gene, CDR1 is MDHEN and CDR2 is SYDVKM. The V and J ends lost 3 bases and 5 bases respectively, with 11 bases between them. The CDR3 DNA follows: TGTGCCAGCAGTTTCAGAGGGTCCGAAAACATTCAGTACTTC. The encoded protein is CASSFRGSENIQYF.

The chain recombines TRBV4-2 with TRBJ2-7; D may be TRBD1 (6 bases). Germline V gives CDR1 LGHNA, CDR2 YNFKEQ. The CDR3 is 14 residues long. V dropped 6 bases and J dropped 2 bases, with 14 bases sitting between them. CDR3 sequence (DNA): TGTGCCAGCAGTGGGGGCAGATCAACCTACGAGCAGTACTTC. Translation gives CASSGGRSTYEQYF.

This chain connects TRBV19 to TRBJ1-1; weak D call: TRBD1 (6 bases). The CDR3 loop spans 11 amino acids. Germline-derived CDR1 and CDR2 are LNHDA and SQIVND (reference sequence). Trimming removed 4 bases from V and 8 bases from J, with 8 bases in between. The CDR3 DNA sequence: TGTGCCAGTAGTACCGGACAGGAAGCTTTCTTT. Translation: CASSTGQEAFF.

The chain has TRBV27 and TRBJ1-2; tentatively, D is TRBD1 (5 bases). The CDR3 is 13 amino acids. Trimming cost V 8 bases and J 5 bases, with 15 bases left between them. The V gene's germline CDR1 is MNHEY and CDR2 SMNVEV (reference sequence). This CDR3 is CASPQGFGYGYTF. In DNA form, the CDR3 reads TGTGCCAGCCCCCAGGGCTTTGGGTATGGCTACACCTTC.

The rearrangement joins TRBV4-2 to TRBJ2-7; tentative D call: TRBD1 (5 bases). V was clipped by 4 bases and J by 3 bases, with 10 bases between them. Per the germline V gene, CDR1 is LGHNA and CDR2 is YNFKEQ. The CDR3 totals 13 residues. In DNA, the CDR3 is TGTGCCAGCAGCCTTAAAAGGGGCTACGAGCAGTACTTC. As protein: CASSLKRGYEQYF.

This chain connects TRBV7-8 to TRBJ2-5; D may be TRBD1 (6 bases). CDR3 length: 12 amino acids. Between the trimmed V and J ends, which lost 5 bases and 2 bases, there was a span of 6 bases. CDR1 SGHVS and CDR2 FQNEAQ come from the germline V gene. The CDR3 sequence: CASSQGQETQYF. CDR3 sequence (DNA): TGTGCCAGCAGCCAGGGGCAAGAGACCCAGTACTTC.